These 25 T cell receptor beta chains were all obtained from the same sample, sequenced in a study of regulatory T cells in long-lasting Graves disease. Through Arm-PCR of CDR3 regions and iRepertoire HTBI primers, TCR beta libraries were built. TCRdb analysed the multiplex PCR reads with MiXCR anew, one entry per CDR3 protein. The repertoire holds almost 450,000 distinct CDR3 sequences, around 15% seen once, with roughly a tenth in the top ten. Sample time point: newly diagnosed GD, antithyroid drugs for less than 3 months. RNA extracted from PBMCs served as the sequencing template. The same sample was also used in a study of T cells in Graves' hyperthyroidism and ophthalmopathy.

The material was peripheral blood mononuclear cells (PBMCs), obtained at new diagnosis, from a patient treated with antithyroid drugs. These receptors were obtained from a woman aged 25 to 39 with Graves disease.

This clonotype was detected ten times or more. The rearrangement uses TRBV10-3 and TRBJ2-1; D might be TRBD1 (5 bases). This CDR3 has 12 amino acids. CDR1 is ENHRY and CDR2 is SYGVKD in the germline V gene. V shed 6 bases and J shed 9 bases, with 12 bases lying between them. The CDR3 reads CAISPSRGEQFF. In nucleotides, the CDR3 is TGTGCCATCAGCCCATCAAGGGGTGAGCAGTTCTTC.

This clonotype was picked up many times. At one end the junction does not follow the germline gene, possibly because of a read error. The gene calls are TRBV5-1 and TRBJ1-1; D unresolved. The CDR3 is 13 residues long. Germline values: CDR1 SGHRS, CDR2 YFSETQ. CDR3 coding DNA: TGTGCCAGCAGTTTGGGTGGCGGTACTGAAGCTTTCTTT. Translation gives CASSLGGGTEAFF.

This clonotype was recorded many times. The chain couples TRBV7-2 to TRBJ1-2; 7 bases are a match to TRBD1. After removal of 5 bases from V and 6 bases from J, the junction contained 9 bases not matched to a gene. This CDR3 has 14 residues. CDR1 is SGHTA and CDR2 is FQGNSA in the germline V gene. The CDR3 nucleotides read TGTGCCAGCAGCCCACCGACAGGGACGGATGGCTACACCTTC. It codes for CASSPPTGTDGYTF.

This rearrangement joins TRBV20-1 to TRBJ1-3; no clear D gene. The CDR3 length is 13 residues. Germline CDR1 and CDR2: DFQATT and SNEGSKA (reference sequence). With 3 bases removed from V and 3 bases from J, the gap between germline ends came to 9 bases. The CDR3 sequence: CSASQGLGNTIYF. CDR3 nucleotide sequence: TGCAGTGCTAGTCAAGGGCTTGGAAACACCATATATTTT.

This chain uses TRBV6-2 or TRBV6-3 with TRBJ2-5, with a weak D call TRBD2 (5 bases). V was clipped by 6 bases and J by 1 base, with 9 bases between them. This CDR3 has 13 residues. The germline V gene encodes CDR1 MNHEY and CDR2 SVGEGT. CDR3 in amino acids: CASRESGQETQYF. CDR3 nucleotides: TGTGCCAGCAGGGAGAGCGGCCAAGAGACCCAGTACTTC.

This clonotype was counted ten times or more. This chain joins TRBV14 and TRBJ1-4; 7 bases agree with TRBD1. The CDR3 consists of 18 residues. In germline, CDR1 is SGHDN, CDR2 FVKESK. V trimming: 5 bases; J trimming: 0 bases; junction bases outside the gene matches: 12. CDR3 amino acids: CASSEGGQALATNEKLFF. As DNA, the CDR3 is TGTGCCAGCAGCGAAGGTGGACAGGCCCTTGCAACTAATGAAAAACTGTTTTTT.

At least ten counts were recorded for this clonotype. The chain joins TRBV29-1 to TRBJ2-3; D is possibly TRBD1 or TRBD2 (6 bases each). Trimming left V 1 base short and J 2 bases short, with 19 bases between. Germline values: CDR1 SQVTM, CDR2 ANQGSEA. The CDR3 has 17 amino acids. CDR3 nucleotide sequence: TGCAGCGTTGAAGGGGGGACTGGACAGACGAACACAGATACGCAGTATTTT. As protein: CSVEGGTGQTNTDTQYF.

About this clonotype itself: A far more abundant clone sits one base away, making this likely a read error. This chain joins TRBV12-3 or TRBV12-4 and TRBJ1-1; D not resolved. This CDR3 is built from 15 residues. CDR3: CASTPDEGAGTEAYF. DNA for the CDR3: TGTGCCAGCACCCCCGATGAGGGCGCGGGCACTGAAGCTTACTTT.

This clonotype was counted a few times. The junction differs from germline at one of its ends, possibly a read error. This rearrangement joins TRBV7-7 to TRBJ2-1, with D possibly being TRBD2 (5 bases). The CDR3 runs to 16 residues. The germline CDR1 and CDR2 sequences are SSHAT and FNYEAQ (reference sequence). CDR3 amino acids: CASSLRRRGIYNEQFF. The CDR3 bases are TGTGCTAGCAGCCTTAGACGGAGAGGGATCTACAATGAGCAGTTCTTC.

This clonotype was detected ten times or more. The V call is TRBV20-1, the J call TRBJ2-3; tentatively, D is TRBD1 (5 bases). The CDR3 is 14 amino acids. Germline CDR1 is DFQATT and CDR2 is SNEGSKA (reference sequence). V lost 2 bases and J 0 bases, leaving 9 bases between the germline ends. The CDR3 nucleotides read TGCAGTGCTAGACAGGGCCCTAGCACAGATACGCAGTATTTT. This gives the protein CSARQGPSTDTQYF.

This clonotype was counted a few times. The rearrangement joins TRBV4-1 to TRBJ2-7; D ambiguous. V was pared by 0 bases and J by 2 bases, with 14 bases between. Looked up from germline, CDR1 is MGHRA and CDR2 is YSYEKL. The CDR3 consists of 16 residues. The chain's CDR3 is CASSQDTGHRTYEQYF. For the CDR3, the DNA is TGCGCCAGCAGCCAAGACACGGGCCACCGTACCTACGAGCAGTACTTC.

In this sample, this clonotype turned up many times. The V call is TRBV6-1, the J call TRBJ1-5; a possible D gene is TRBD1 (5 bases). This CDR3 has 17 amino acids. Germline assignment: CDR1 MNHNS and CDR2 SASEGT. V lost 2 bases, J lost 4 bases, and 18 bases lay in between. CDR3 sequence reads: CASSETSWGGANQPQHF. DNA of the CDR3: TGTGCCAGCAGTGAAACCTCTTGGGGAGGGGCTAATCAGCCCCAGCATTTT.

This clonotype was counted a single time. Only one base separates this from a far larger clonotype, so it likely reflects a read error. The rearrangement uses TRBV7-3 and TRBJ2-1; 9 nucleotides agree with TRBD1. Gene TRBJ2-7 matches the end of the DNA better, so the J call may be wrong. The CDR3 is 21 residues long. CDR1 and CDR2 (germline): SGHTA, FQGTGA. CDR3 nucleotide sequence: TGTGCCAGCAGCTCGATAAACCGGGACAGGGCATCAGGCGGGATTGGCTACGAGCAGTACTTC. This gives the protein CASSSINRDRASGGIGYEQYF.

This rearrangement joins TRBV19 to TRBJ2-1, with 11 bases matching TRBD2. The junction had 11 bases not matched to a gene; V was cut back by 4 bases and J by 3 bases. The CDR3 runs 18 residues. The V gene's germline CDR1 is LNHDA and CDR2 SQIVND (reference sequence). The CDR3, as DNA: TGTGCCAGTAGTAAAAGGCCGGGACTAGCGGAATACTACAATGAGCAGTTCTTC. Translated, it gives CASSKRPGLAEYYNEQFF. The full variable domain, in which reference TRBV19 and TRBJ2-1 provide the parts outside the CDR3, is DGGITQSPKYLFRKEGQNVTLSCEQNLNHDAMYWYRQDPGQGLRLIYYSQIVNDFQKGDIAEGYSVSREKKESFPLTVTSAQKNPTAFYLCASSKRPGLAEYYNEQFFGPGTRLTVL.

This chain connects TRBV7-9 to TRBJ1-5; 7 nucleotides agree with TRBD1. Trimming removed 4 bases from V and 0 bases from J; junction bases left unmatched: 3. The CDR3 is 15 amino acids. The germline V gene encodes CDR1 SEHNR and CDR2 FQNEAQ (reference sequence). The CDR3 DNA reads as TGTGCCAGCAGCTCTGACAGGGATAGCAATCAGCCCCAGCATTTT. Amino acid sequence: CASSSDRDSNQPQHF.

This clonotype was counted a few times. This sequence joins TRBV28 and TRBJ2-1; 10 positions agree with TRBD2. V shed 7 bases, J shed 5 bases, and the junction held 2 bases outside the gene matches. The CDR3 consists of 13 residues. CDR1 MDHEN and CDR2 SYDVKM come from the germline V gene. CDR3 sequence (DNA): TGTGCCAGCACAGCGGGAGGGAACAATGAGCAGTTCTTC. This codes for CASTAGGNNEQFF.

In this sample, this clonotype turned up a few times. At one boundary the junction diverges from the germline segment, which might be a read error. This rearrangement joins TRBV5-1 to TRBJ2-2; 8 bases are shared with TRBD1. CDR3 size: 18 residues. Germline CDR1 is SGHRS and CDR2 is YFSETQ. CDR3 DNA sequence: TGTGCCAGCAGCCTCCTCGGCGGACAGGGTCGGCTTAGCGGGGAGCTGTTTTTT. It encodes CASSLLGGQGRLSGELFF. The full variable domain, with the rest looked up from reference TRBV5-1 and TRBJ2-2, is KAGVTQTPRYLIKTRGQQVTLSCSPISGHRSVSWYQQTPGQGLQFLFEYFSETQRNKGNFPGRFSGRQFSNSRSEMNVSTLELGDSALYLCASSLLGGQGRLSGELFFGEGSRLTVL.

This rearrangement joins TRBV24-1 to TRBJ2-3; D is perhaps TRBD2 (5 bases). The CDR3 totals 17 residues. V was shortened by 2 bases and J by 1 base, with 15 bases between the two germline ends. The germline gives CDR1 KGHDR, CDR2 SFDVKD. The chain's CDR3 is CATSDSFPSRGTDTQYF. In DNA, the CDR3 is TGTGCCACCAGTGATTCGTTCCCTAGCCGTGGCACAGATACGCAGTATTTT.

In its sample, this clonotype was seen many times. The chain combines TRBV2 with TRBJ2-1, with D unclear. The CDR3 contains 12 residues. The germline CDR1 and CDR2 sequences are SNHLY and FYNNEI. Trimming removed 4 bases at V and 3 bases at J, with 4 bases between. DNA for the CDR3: TGTGCCAGCAGTGTCGGCTACAATGAGCAGTTCTTC. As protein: CASSVGYNEQFF.

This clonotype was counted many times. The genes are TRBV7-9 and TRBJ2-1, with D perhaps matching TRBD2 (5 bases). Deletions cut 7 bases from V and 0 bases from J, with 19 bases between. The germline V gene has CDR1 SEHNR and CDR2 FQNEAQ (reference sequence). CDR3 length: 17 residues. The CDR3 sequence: CASILSLGSNSYNEQFF. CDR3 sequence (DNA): TGTGCCAGCATCCTATCTTTGGGGAGTAACTCCTACAATGAGCAGTTCTTC. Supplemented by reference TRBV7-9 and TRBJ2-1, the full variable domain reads DTGVSQNPRHKITKRGQNVTFRCDPISEHNRLYWYRQTLGQGPEFLTYFQNEAQLEKSRLLSDRFSAERPKGSFSTLEIQRTEQGDSAMYLCASILSLGSNSYNEQFFGPGTRLTVL.

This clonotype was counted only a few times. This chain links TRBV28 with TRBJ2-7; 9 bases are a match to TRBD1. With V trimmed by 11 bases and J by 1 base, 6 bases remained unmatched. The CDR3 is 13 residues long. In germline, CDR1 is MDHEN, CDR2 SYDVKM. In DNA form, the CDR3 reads TGTGCCTGTTCACAGGGGGCTTCCTACGAGCAGTACTTC. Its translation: CACSQGASYEQYF.

Here the CDR3 reads CSYVSGAGYTF. The DNA of the CDR3 is TGCAGCTATGTGTCGGGGGCGGGCTACACCTTC. V is TRBV29-1 and J is TRBJ1-2; a weak D match, TRBD1 (6 bases). V dropped 8 bases and J dropped 8 bases, with 15 bases sitting between them. Germline assignment: CDR1 SQVTM and CDR2 ANQGSEA. This CDR3 is 11 amino acids long.

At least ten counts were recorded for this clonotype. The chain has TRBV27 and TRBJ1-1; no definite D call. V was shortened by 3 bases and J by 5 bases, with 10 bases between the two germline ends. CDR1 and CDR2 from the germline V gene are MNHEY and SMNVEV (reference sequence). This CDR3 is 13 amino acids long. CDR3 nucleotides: TGTGCCAGCAGTTTTGTGGGAAGGACTGAAGCTTTCTTT. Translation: CASSFVGRTEAFF.

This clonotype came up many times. In DNA, the CDR3 is TGTGCCAGCAGTTCCGTCCCGGGACTCAAAGGGGGGGATACGCAGTATTTT. Its protein is CASSSVPGLKGGDTQYF. This chain connects TRBV28 to TRBJ2-3, with D perhaps matching TRBD1 or TRBD2 (6 bases each). The CDR3 consists of 17 residues. With 4 bases removed from V and 6 bases from J, the gap between germline ends came to 23 bases. Germline CDR1 is MDHEN and CDR2 is SYDVKM.

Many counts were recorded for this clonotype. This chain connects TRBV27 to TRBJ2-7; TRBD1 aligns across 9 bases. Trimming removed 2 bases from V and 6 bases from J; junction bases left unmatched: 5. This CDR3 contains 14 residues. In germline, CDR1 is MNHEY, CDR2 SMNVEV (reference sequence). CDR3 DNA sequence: TGTGCCAGCAGTTTAATCGGGACAGGGCGCGAGCAGTACTTC. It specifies CASSLIGTGREQYF.